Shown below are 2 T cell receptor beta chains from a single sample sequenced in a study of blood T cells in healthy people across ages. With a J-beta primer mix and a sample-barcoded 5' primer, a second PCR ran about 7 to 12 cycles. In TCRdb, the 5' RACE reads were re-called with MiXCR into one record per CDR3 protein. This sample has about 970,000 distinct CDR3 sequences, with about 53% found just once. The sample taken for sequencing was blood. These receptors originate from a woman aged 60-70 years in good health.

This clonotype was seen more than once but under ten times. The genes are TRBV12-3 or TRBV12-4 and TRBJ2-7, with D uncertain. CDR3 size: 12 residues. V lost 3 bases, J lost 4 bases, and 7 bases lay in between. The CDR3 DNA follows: TGTGCCAGCAGTTTGATCGTATACGAGCAGTACTTC. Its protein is CASSLIVYEQYF.

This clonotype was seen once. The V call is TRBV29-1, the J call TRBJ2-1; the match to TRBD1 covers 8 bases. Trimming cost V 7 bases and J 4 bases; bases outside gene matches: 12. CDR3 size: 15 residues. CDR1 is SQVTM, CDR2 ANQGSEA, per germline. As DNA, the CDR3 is TGCAGCGGGACAGGGCCAGATATATTATACAATGAGCAGTTCTTC. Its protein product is CSGTGPDILYNEQFF.